A single TCR beta chain is shown here with its context. This record belongs to a study of blood T cell repertoires in COVID-19. About the study: Acute-phase and convalescent COVID-19 samples originated in the United States, Italy and Spain. T cells, B-cell-depleted T cells, or PBMCs supplied cDNA or gDNA.

The germline gives CDR1 MNHEY, CDR2 SVGAGI. Trimming removed 7 bases at V and 11 bases at J, with 18 bases between. This CDR3 region has 14 residues. Per the original data handling: For nucleated cells, counts were estimated from reference gene primer amplification. The protocol was immunoSEQ multiplex PCR, while the TCRdb copy is restricted to in-frame clones and leaves out a portion. The V and J calls and clone size were taken over from that table, and D and trimming were inferred from the DNA. The data contain 100,000 to 150,000 clones, 55% to 70% of them singletons. This receptor was obtained from a woman in her seventies with acute or convalescent COVID-19. V is TRBV6-5 and J is TRBJ1-6; no firm D call. Sequenced material: peripheral blood. The CDR3 DNA is TGTGCCAGCACCGGGTGGGAGGGTAGGACACCCCTCCACTTT. Translating it yields CASTGWEGRTPLHF.